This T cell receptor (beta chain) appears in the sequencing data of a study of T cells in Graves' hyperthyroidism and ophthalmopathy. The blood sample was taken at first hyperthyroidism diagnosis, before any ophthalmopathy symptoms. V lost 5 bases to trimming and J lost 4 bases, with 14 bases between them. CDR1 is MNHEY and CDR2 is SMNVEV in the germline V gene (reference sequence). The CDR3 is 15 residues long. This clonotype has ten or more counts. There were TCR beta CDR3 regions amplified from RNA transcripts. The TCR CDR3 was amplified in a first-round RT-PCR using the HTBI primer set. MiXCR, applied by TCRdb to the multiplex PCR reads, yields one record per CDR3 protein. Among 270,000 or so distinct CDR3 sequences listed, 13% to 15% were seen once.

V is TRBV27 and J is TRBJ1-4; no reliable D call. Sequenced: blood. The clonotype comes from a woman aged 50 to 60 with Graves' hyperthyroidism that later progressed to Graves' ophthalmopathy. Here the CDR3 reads CASSPARYLNEKLFF. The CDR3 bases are TGTGCCAGCAGTCCCGCCCGGTACCTTAATGAAAAACTGTTTTTT.